Below are 5 T cell receptor beta chains sequenced from a single sample in a study of cytomegalovirus exposure and HLA in healthy donors (dated by TCRdb to the late 2010s). The library was made by the immunoSEQ multiplex PCR assay. The multiplex PCR relied on a mix of 60 forward primers for TCR Vbeta segments and 13 reverse primers for TCR Jbeta segments. In its TCRdb copy, this immuneACCESS table keeps in-frame sequences only and misses some clones. Where compared with another copy, unresolved V genes explain less than half of these, and the others have no known cause. Counted in this sample were around 65,000 clones; roughly 78% of them appeared once. The biggest ten clones account for around 4% of the sample. Sequenced: PBMCs. These receptors all stem from a woman aged 30 to 39 in good health and CMV-seronegative.

The chain uses TRBV29-1 and TRBJ2-7, with D maybe TRBD2 (6 bases). The length of the CDR3 is 13 residues. The V end lost 4 bases, the J end lost 1 base, and 11 bases lay between the germline ends. Germline V gives CDR1 SQVTM, CDR2 ANQGSEA. The CDR3 coding sequence is TGCAGCGTTGCAGCGGGTCGATCCTACGAGCAGTACTTC. This translates into CSVAAGRSYEQYF.

The DNA of the CDR3 is TGCAGCGTTGTTGGGGGAACTAGCGCCTACGAGCAGTACTTC. It translates to CSVVGGTSAYEQYF. J is TRBJ2-7 and V is TRBV29-1; 7 bases are a match to TRBD2. The junction had 8 bases not matched to a gene; V was cut back by 4 bases and J by 2 bases. The germline V gene encodes CDR1 SQVTM and CDR2 ANQGSEA. This CDR3 has 14 residues.

J is TRBJ2-5 and V is TRBV27; possibly TRBD2 for D (6 bases). The CDR3 has 14 residues. Per germline, CDR1 MNHEY and CDR2 SMNVEV (reference sequence). Trimming stripped 3 bases from V and 4 bases from J, with 12 bases between. The CDR3 coding sequence is TGTGCCAGCAGTTTGGCGGGATACGGAGAGACCCAGTACTTC. Protein: CASSLAGYGETQYF.

CDR3 sequence (DNA): TGCGCCAGCAGCCAACTTCAGACAGCTAACTATGGCTACACCTTC. The encoded protein is CASSQLQTANYGYTF. The chain is built from TRBV4-1 and TRBJ1-2, with a possible D match to TRBD1 (5 bases). The V gene lost 2 bases and the J gene lost 0 bases, with 10 bases spanning the gap. In germline, CDR1 is MGHRA, CDR2 YSYEKL. The CDR3 consists of 15 residues.

V and J are TRBV29-1 and TRBJ1-2; the match to TRBD1 covers 9 bases. Germline V gene lookup returns CDR1 SQVTM and CDR2 ANQGSEA. The V and J ends lost 3 bases and 6 bases, in that order; junction bases with no gene match: 11. This CDR3 has 15 residues. The CDR3, as DNA: TGCAGCGTTGACACCGGGACAGGGTTTCTAGATGGCTACACCTTC. Its protein is CSVDTGTGFLDGYTF. The whole variable domain, filled in from reference TRBV29-1 and TRBJ1-2, reads SAVISQKPSRDICQRGTSLTIQCQVDSQVTMMFWYRQQPGQSLTLIATANQGSEATYESGFVIDKFPISRPNLTFSTLTVSNMSPEDSSIYLCSVDTGTGFLDGYTFGSGTRLTVV.